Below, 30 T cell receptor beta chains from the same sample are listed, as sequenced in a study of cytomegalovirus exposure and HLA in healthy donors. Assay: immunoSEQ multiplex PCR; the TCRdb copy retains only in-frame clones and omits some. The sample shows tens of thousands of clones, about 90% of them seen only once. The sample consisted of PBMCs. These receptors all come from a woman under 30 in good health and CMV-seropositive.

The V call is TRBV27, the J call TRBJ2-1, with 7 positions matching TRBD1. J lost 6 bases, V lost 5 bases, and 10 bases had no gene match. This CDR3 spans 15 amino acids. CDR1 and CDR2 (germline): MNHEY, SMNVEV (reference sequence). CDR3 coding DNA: TGTGCCAGCAGTCTTCCGACAGGGACCGGCAATGAGCAGTTCTTC. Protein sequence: CASSLPTGTGNEQFF.

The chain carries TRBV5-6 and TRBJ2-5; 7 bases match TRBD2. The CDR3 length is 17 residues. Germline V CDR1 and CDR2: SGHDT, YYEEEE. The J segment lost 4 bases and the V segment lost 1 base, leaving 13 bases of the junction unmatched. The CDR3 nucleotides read TGTGCCAGCAGCTTGAGGGGTAGCGGGTTAAGAGGAGAGACCCAGTACTTC. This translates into CASSLRGSGLRGETQYF.

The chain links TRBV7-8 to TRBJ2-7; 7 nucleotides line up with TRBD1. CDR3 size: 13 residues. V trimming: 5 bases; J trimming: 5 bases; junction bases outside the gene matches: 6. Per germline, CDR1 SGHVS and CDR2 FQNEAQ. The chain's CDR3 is CASSPTGFHEQYF. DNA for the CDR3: TGTGCCAGCAGCCCGACAGGGTTCCACGAGCAGTACTTC. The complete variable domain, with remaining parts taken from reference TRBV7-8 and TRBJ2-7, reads GAGVSQSPRYKVAKRGQDVALRCDPISGHVSLFWYQQALGQGPEFLTYFQNEAQLDKSGLPSDRFFAERPEGSVSTLKIQRTQQEDSAVYLCASSPTGFHEQYFGPGTRLTVT.

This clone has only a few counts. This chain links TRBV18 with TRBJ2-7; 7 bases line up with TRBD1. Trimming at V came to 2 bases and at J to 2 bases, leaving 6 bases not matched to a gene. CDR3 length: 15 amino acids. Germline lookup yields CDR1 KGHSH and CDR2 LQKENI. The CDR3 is CASSPTTGTAYEQYF. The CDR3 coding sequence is TGTGCCAGCTCACCAACGACAGGGACCGCCTACGAGCAGTACTTC.

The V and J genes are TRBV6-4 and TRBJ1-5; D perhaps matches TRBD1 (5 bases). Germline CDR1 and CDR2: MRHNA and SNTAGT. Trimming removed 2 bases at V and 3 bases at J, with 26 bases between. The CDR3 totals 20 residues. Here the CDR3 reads CASSDPGLDLGVGVNQPQHF. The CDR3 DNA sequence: TGTGCCAGCAGTGACCCCGGACTAGATTTGGGGGTGGGGGTCAATCAGCCCCAGCATTTT.

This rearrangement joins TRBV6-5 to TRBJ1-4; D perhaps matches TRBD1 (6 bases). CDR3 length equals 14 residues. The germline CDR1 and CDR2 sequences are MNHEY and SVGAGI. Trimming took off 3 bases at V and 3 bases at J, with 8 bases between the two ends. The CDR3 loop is CASSYTGSNEKLFF. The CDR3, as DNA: TGTGCCAGCAGTTATACAGGGTCTAATGAAAAACTGTTTTTT.

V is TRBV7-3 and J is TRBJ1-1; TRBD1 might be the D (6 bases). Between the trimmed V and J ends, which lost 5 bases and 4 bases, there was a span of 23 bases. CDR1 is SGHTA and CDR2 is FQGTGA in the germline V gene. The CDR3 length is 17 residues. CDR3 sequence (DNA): TGTGCCAGCAGCCCTACCGCCTACAGGGTGTGGGGCACTGAAGCTTTCTTT. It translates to CASSPTAYRVWGTEAFF.

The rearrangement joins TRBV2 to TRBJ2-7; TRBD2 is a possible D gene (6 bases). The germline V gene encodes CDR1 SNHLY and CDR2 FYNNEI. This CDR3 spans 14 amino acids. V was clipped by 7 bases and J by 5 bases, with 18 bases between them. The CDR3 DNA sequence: TGTGCCAGCAAAGACATAGCGGTGGGGAACGAGCAGTACTTC. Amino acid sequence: CASKDIAVGNEQYF.

The CDR3 DNA follows: TGTGCCAGCAGCTTATCATCATGGGGCATCTCCTACGAGCAGTACTTC. Protein sequence: CASSLSSWGISYEQYF. The rearrangement links TRBV11-1 to TRBJ2-7; a weak D match, TRBD1 (5 bases). Germline V lookup: CDR1 SGHAT, CDR2 FQDESV (reference sequence). The V end lost 2 bases, the J end lost 0 bases, and 14 bases lay between the germline ends. The CDR3 loop spans 16 amino acids.

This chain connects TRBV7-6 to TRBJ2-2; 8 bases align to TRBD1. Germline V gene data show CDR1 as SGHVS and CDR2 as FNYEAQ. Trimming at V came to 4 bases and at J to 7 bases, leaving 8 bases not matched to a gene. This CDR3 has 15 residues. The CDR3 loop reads CASSSRQGRHGELFF. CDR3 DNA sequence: TGTGCCAGCAGCTCAAGACAGGGGAGGCACGGGGAGCTGTTTTTT.

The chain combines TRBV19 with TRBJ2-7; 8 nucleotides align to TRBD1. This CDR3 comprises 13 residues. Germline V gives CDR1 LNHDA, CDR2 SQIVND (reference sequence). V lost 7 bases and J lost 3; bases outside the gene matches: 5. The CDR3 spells CASKEQGDYEQYF. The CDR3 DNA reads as TGTGCCAGTAAGGAACAGGGGGACTACGAGCAGTACTTC.

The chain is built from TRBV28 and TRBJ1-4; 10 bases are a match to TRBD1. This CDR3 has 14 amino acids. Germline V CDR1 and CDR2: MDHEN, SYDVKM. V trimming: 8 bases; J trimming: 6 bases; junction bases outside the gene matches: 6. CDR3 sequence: CASAPGTGDEKLFF. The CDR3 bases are TGTGCCAGCGCACCAGGGACAGGGGATGAAAAACTGTTTTTT.

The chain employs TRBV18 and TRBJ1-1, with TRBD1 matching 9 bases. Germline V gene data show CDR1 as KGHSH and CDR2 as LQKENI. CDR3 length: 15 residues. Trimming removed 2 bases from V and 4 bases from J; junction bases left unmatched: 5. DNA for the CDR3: TGTGCCAGCTCACCAAGGGACAGGGAGGGCACTGAAGCTTTCTTT. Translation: CASSPRDREGTEAFF.

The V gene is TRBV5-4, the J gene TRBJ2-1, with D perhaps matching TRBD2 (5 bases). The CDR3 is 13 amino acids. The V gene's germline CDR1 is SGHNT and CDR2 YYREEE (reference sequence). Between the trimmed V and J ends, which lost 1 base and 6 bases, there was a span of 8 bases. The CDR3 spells CASSLRGFNEQFF. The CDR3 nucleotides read TGTGCCAGCAGCTTGCGCGGGTTCAATGAGCAGTTCTTC.

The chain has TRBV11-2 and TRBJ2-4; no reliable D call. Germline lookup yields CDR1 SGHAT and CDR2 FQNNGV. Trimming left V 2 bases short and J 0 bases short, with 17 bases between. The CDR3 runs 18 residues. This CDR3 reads CASSLKSPRLLAKNIQYF. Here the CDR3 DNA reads TGTGCCAGCAGCTTAAAGTCCCCAAGATTACTAGCCAAAAACATTCAGTACTTC.

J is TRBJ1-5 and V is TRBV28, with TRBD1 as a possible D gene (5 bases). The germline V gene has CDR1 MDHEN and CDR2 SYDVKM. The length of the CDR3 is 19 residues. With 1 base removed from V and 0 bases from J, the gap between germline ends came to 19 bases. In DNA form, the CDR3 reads TGTGCCAGCAGTTTATTTTGGGGAGGGGAGGGGTATAGCAATCAGCCCCAGCATTTT. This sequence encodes CASSLFWGGEGYSNQPQHF.

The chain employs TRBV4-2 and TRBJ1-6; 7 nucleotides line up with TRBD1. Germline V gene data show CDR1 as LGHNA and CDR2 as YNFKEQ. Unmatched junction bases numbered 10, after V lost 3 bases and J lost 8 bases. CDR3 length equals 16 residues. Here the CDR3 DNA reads TGTGCCAGCAGCCATGAAACCGGGACAGTTTATTCACCCCTCCACTTT. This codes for CASSHETGTVYSPLHF.

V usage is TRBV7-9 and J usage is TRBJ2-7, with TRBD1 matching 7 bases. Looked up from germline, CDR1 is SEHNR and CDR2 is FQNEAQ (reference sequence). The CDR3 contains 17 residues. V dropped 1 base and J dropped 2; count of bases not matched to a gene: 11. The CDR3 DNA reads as TGTGCCAGCAGCTTAGGATTTACAGGGGTTTCTCCCTACGAGCAGTACTTC. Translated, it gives CASSLGFTGVSPYEQYF.

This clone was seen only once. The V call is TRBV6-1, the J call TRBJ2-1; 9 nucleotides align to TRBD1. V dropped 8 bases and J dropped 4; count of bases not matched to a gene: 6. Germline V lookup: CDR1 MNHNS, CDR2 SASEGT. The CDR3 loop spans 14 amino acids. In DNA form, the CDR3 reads TGTGCCAGCGATACAGGGGGCGCGTACAATGAGCAGTTCTTC. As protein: CASDTGGAYNEQFF.

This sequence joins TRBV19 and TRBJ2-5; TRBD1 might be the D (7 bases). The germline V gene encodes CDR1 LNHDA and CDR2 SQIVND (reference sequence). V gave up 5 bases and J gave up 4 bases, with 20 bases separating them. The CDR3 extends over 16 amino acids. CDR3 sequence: CASSGHRGGGRETQYF. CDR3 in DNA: TGTGCCAGTAGTGGCCACAGGGGAGGCGGGCGAGAGACCCAGTACTTC.

Here the CDR3 reads CASRRGTSAYNEQFF. The CDR3 coding sequence is TGTGCCAGCAGAAGAGGGACTAGCGCTTACAATGAGCAGTTCTTC. This chain links TRBV27 with TRBJ2-1, with 10 bases aligning to TRBD2. The ends lost 6 bases at V and 4 bases at J; junction bases unmatched: 6. From germline, CDR1 is MNHEY and CDR2 SMNVEV (reference sequence). This CDR3 has 15 amino acids.

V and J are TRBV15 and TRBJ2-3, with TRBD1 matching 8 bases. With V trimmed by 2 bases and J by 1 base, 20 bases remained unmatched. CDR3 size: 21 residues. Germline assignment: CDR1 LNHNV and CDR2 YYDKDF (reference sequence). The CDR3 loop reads CATSRPTQILPGGTGTDTQYF. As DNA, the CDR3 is TGTGCCACCAGCAGACCAACCCAGATACTTCCAGGGGGCACGGGCACAGATACGCAGTATTTT.

The DNA for the CDR3 is TGTGCCAGCAGCGTCGACAGGGAGATACATACCGAGCAGTACTTC. This encodes CASSVDREIHTEQYF. The genes are TRBV7-9 and TRBJ2-7; 7 bases match TRBD1. The V and J ends lost 5 bases and 6 bases, in that order; junction bases with no gene match: 13. Germline lookup yields CDR1 SEHNR and CDR2 FQNEAQ (reference sequence). The length of the CDR3 is 15 residues. The full variable domain, with the rest looked up from reference TRBV7-9 and TRBJ2-7, is DTGVSQNPRHKITKRGQNVTFRCDPISEHNRLYWYRQTLGQGPEFLTYFQNEAQLEKSRLLSDRFSAERPKGSFSTLEIQRTEQGDSAMYLCASSVDREIHTEQYFGPGTRLTVT.

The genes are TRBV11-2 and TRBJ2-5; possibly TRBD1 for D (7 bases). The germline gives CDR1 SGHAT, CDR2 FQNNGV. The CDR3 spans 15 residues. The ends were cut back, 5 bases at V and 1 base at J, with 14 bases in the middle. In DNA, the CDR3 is TGTGCCAGCAGCCCCGCGGGACAGTTCCAAGAGACCCAGTACTTC. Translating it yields CASSPAGQFQETQYF.

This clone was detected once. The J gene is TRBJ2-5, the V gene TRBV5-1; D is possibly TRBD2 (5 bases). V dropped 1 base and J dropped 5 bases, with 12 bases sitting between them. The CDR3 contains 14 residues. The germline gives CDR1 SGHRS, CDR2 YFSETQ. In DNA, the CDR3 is TGCGCCAGCAGCTTGTATCCTCAGCGGGAGACCCAGTACTTC. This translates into CASSLYPQRETQYF. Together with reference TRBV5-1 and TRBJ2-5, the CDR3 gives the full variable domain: KAGVTQTPRYLIKTRGQQVTLSCSPISGHRSVSWYQQTPGQGLQFLFEYFSETQRNKGNFPGRFSGRQFSNSRSEMNVSTLELGDSALYLCASSLYPQRETQYFGPGTRLLVL.

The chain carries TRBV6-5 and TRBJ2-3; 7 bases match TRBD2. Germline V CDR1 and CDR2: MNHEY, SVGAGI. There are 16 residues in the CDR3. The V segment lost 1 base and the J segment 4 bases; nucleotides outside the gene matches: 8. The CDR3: CASSYFGGRFADTQYF. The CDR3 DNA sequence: TGTGCCAGCAGTTACTTTGGCGGGAGATTTGCAGATACGCAGTATTTT.

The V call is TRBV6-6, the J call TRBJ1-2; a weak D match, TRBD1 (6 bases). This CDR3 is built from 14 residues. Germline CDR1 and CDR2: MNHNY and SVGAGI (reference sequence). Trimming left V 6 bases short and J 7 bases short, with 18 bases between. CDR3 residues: CASRGAGVGIGYTF. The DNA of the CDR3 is TGTGCCAGCAGAGGGGCAGGGGTGGGTATTGGCTACACCTTC.

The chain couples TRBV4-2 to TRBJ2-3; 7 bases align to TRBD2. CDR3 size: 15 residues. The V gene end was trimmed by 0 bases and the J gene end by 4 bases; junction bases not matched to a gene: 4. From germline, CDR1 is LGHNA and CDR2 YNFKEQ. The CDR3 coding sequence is TGTGCCAGCAGCCAAGATGTGGCGGGAGCAGATACGCAGTATTTT. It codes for CASSQDVAGADTQYF.

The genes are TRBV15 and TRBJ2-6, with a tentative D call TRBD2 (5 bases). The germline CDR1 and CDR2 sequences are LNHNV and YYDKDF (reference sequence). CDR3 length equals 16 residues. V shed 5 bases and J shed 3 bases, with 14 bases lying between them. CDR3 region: CATSPRSGSGANVLTF. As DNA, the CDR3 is TGTGCCACCAGCCCCCGGTCGGGGAGTGGGGCCAACGTCCTGACTTTC.

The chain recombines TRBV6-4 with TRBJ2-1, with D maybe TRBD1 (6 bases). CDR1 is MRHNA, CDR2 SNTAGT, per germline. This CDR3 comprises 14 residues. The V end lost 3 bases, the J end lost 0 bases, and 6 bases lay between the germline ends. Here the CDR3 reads CASSEGHSYNEQFF. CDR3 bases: TGTGCCAGCAGTGAGGGACACTCCTACAATGAGCAGTTCTTC.